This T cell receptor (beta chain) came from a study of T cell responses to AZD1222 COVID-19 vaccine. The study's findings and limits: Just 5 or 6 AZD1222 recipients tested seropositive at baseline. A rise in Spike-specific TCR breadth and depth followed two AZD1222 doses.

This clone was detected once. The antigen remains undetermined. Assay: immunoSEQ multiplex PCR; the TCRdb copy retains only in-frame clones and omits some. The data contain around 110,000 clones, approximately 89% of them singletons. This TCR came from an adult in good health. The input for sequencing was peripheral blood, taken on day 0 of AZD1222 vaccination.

This chain's CDR3 is CASSLGWRGTTSSYEQYF. The CDR3 bases are TGTGCCAGCAGCTTAGGCTGGCGAGGGACCACGAGCTCCTACGAGCAGTACTTC. The chain uses TRBV7-6 and TRBJ2-7; D tentatively reads TRBD1 or TRBD2 (5 bases each). This CDR3 has 18 amino acids. V lost 1 base to trimming and J lost 0 bases, with 19 bases between them. Germline CDR1 is SGHVS and CDR2 is FNYEAQ.